This entry describes one T cell receptor beta chain. What it recognizes is unknown. Trimming shortened V by 4 bases and J by 8 bases, and 15 bases separated the two germline ends. Per the germline V gene, CDR1 is SGDLS and CDR2 is YYNGEE. This CDR3 has 14 amino acids. This record belongs to a study of T cell responses to AZD1222 COVID-19 vaccine. Study conclusions and caveats: Spike-wide coverage was observed for vaccine-associated CD4 TCRs, with dominant responses at 160-218 and 743-854. Spike-specific TCRs gained breadth and depth after people received two AZD1222 doses.

Profiling relied on immunoSEQ multiplex PCR, and the TCRdb table lists in-frame clones only, not all of them. In the table there are around 120,000 clones, 90% of which are singletons. The chain combines TRBV9 with TRBJ2-2, with D perhaps given as TRBD1 or TRBD2 (5 bases each). This sequence was found in an adult in good health. The sample consisted of peripheral blood, taken on day 0 of AZD1222 vaccination. CDR3: CASSLGTVRGELFF. CDR3 nucleotides: TGTGCCAGCAGCCTGGGGACGGTCCGAGGGGAGCTGTTTTTT.